This TCR beta chain was captured in a study of human T cells and chemical hapten exposure (dated by TCRdb to 2020 to 2023). Describing the broader study: For sensitization, 2% DPC in acetone was applied to a 2 cm by 2 cm area of upper inner arm skin. The mostly female patient cohort included alopecia areata with under or over 50% scalp involvement, alopecia totalis and alopecia universalis. Patch testing was done on the upper back using Finn chambers containing 0.01% DPC, and results were scored after 6 days according to International Contact Dermatitis Research Group standards. Libraries were combined into a pool for sequencing, and differences in TCR yield between samples came mainly from small differences in library volumes within the pool. Patient blood was sampled pre-sensitization (week 0) and at 2, 6 and about 24 weeks after DPC sensitization. Some 29 alopecia patients gave blood for TCR sequencing at one to four time points (pre-sensitization, 2, 6 and 24 weeks). The study tracked peripheral blood TCR repertoire changes in vivo during primary and secondary sensitization to the hapten diphenylcyclopropenone (DPC) in alopecia patients. Throughout the roughly 25-week study period, patients were also given weekly therapeutic DPC doses on the scalp.

This clonotype turned up a few times. The target of this receptor is not known. No base quality information exists; no much larger clone differs at one position. In the paper's terms, the time point label means: pre-sensitization, week 0. The sample's treatment or condition label, in plain terms: therapeutic diphenylcyclopropenone sensitization with weekly scalp DPC. Blood at each patch-test visit was drawn before the patch test was applied. To be eligible, patients had to be aged 18 to 70, diagnosed with alopecia and judged suitable for DPC therapy, while pregnant patients were excluded. Total RNA was extracted from unfractionated whole blood collected in Tempus Blood RNA tubes. The library relied on RACE. TCRdb records NextSeq 500 as the sequencer. During library preparation, unique molecular identifiers were attached to individual cDNA molecules so that TCRs could be counted quantitatively and reproducibly. From each blood RNA sample, both TCR alpha and TCR beta chains were sequenced. As for the authors' bioinformatics: Samples had a median of roughly 99,000 TCRs, with a range from 23,224 to 690,600. V, J and CDR3 annotation of the TCR reads was carried out using the Decombinator software suite. To make PS versus PT1 abundance plots, every sample was subsampled to the same number of TCRs (28,000). TCRs were defined as expanded if absent before sensitization and observed at least eight times at the 2-week time point. TCRdb ran its own pipeline on the public reads, namely fastp trimming at Q25 and MiXCR clone calling, and kept in-frame beta chains. Each entry merges the rows of one CDR3 protein and shows their most common DNA and genes. The V and J calls were not made by the authors but by TCRdb's processing. This sample lists about 300,000 distinct CDR3 sequences; 5% to 6.5% were detected once. Approximately 8.2% of the sample lies in the top ten.

The cysteine opens and the phenylalanine closes a CDR3 of 13 amino acids. Only the CDR3 DNA stays, 39 bases, in frame from base 1. V sheds 6 bases and J sheds 3 bases, leaving 10 bases between their ends. Study-wide findings and limitations: After repeated subsampling, changes were observed in the strength of the expansion versus patch-test correlation and in the threshold at which the correlation became significant. DPC sensitization did not change how many TCRs were above 1 in 1000 frequency, and no evidence was found of alterations in global repertoire structure. Alopecia, a presumed autoimmune disease, was present in all patients, so the immune response of the patients might differ from that of healthy individuals. Patch test score was positively correlated with the number of PT1 expanded TCRs, with significance at thresholds 8, 16 and 32 but not at 4. Expanded TCRs formed significantly more large CDR3 similarity clusters than pre-sensitization or healthy control sets, consistent with antigen-driven responses.

The V and J segments used are TRBV12-3 or TRBV12-4 and TRBJ2-3; the D gene assignment is ambiguous. The sequence derives from a woman between 18 and 29 years old with alopecia areata. Some clones in this sample may be carry-over from other donors' samples. This sample comprised whole blood, obtained in connection with sensitization to the hapten diphenylcyclopropenone (DPC). The DNA sequence is TGTGCCAGCAGCCTTATTGAGACAGATACGCAGTATTTT. This gives the protein CASSLIETDTQYF.